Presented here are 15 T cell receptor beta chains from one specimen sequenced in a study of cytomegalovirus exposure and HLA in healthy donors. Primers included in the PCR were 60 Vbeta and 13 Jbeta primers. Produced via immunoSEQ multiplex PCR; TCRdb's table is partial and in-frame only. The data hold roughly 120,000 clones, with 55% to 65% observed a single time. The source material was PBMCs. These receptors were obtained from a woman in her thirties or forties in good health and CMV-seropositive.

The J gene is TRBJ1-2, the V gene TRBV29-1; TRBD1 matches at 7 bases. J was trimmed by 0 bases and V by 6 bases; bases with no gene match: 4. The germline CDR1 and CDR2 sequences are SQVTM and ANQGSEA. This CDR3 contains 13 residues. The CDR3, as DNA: TGCAGCGTGGGGACAGACTCTAACTATGGCTACACCTTC. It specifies CSVGTDSNYGYTF.

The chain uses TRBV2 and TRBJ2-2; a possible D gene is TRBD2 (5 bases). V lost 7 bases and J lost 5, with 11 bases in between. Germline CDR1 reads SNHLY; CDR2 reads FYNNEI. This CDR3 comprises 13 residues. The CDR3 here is CASKPRGTGELFF. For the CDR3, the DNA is TGTGCCAGCAAACCCCGCGGGACCGGGGAGCTGTTTTTT.

This CDR3 is CACPGQGAVEQFF. CDR3 in DNA: TGTGCCTGTCCTGGACAGGGGGCGGTTGAGCAGTTCTTC. The rearrangement joins TRBV30 to TRBJ2-1, with TRBD1 matching 11 bases. Trimming at V came to 6 bases and at J to 9 bases, leaving 7 bases not matched to a gene. CDR1 is GTSNPN and CDR2 is SVGIG in the germline V gene (reference sequence). This CDR3 region has 13 residues.

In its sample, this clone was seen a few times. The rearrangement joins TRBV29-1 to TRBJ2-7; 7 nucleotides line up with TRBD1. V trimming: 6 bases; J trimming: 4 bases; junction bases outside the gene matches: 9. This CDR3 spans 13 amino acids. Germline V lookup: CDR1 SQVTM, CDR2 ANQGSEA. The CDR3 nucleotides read TGCAGCGTCCCGGGACAGAATCTTTACGAGCAGTACTTC. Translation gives CSVPGQNLYEQYF.

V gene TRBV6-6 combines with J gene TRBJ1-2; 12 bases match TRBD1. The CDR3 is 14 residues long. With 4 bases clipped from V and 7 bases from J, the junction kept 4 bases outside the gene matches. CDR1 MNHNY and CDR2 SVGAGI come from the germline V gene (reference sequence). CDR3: CASSLGQGAGGYTF. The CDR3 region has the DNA TGTGCCAGCAGTTTGGGACAGGGGGCGGGTGGCTACACCTTC.

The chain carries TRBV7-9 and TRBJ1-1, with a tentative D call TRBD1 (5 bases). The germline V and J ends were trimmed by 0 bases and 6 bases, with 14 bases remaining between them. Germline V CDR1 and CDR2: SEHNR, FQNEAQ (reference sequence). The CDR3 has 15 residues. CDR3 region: CASSLARVGQSEAFF. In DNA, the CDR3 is TGTGCCAGCAGCTTAGCCCGGGTGGGGCAGTCTGAAGCTTTCTTT.

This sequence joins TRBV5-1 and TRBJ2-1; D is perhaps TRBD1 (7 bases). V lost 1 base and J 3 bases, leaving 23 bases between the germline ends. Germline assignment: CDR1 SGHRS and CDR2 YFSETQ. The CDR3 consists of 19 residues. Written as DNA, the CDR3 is TGCGCCAGCAGCTTGACAGGGGCCGCCGCGGTGGGGGGCTACAATGAGCAGTTCTTC. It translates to CASSLTGAAAVGGYNEQFF.

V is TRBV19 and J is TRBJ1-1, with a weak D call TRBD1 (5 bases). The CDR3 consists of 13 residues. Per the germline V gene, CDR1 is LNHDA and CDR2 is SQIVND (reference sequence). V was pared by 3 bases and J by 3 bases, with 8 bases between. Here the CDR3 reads CASSMGGDTEAFF. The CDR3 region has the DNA TGTGCCAGTAGTATGGGGGGAGACACTGAAGCTTTCTTT.

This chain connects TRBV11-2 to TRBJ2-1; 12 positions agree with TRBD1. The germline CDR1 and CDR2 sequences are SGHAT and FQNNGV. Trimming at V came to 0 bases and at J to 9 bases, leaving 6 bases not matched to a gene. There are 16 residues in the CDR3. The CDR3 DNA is TGTGCCAGCAGCTTAGAAGGGACAGGGGGCTACGGTGAGCAGTTCTTC. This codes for CASSLEGTGGYGEQFF.

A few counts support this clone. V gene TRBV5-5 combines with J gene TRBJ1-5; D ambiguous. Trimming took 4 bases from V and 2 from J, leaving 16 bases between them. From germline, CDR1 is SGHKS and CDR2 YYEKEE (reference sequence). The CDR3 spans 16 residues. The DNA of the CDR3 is TGTGCCAGCAGCCCGGCCGGCGGGTCCGGCAATCAGCCCCAGCATTTT. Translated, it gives CASSPAGGSGNQPQHF.

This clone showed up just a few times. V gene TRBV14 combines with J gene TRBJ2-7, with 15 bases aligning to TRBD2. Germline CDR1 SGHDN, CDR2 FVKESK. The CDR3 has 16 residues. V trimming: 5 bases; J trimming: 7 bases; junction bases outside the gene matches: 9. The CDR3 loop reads CASSLTGTSGRWEQYF. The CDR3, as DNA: TGTGCCAGCAGCTTAACCGGGACTAGCGGGAGGTGGGAGCAGTACTTC.

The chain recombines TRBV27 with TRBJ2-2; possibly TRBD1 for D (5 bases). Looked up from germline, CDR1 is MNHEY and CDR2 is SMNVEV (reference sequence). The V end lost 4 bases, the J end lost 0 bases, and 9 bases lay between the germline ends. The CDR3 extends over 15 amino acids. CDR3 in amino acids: CASSWLRANTGELFF. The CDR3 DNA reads TGTGCCAGCAGTTGGCTCAGGGCGAACACCGGGGAGCTGTTTTTT.

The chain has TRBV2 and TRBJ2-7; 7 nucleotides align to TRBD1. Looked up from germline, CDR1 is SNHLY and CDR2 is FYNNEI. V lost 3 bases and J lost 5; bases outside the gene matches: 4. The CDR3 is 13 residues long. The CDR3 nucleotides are TGTGCCAGCAGTGATACAGGGGTGAACGAGCAGTACTTC. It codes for CASSDTGVNEQYF.

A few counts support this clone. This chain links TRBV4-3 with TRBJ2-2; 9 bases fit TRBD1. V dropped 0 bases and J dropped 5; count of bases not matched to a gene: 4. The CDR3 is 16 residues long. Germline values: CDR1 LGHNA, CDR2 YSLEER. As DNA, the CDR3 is TGCGCCAGCAGCCAAGAAGGGACAGGGCCGACCGGGGAGCTGTTTTTT. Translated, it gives CASSQEGTGPTGELFF.

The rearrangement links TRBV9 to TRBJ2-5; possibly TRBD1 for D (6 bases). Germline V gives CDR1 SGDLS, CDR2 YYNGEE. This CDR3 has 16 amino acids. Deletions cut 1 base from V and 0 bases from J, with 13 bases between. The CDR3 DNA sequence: TGTGCCAGCAGCGTATTCGGACAGAGGTACCAAGAGACCCAGTACTTC. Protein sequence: CASSVFGQRYQETQYF. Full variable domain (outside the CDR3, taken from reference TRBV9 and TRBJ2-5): DSGVTQTPKHLITATGQRVTLRCSPRSGDLSVYWYQQSLDQGLQFLIQYYNGEERAKGNILERFSAQQFPDLHSELNLSSLELGDSALYFCASSVFGQRYQETQYFGPGTRLLVL.